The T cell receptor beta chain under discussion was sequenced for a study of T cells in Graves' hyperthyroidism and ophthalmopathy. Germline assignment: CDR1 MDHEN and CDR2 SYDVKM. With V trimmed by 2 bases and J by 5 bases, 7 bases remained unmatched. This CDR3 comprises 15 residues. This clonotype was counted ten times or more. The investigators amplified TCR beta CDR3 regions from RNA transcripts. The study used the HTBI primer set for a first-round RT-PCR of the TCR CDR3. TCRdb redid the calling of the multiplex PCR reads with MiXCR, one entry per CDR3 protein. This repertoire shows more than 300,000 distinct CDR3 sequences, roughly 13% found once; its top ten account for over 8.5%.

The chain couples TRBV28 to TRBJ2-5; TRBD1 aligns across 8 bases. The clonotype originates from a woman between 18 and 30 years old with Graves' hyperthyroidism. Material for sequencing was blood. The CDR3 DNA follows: TGTGCCAGCAGTTTAGGGACAGGTGGTGCCGAGACCCAGTACTTC. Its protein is CASSLGTGGAETQYF.